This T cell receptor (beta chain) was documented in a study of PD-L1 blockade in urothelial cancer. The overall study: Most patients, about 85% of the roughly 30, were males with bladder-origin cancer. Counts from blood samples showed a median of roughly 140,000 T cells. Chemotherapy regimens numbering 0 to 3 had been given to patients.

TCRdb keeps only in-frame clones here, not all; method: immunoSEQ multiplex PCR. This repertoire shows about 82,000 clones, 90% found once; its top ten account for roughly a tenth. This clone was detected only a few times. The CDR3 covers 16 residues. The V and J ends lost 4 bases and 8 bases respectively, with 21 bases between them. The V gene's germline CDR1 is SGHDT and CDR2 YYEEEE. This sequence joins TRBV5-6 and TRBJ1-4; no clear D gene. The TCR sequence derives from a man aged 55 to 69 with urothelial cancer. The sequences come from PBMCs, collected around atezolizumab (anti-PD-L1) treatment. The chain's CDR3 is CASSGLAGSGLEKLFF. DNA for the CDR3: TGTGCCAGCAGCGGATTGGCTGGCAGCGGATTAGAAAAACTGTTTTTT.